The TCR beta chain under discussion was sequenced for a study of blood T cell repertoires in COVID-19 (TCRdb year 2020). Background on the whole study: Samples from collaborators originated in the United States, Italy and Spain and spanned both the acute and convalescent phases of COVID-19. The material from the prospective study consisted of cDNA or gDNA derived from T cells, B-cell-depleted T cells, or PBMCs. Deeply sampled blood TCRbeta repertoires from subjects exposed to, actively infected with, or recovered from COVID-19 were included in the dataset. The repertoires were made available in a free public database intended to serve as a resource for research on the immune response to SARS-CoV-2. Samples were obtained from the ongoing ImmuneRACE study (first 160 participants) and from some 1,200 subjects provided by 6 global collaborators. The sample metadata nearly always contained a de-identified subject ID, COVID-19 status, age in years and sex. HLA class I and class II types, where available, came from metadata supplied by the sample provider rather than from assay-based typing. Results and caveats for the whole study, not just this receptor: The amount of clinical and demographic metadata varied by source and participant and was provided uncurated.

TCRbeta CDR3 regions were amplified from genomic DNA using the immunoSEQ Assay, a bias-controlled multiplex PCR. As for the original processing: The number of nucleated cells in each sample was estimated by amplification of reference gene primers within the assay. To quantify the absolute abundance of each unique TCRbeta CDR3 rearrangement, sequence reads were collapsed and filtered. Productive Simpson clonality was computed per sample as the square root of Simpson's diversity index over productive rearrangements. Imported from immuneACCESS, the table was reduced by TCRdb to in-frame sequences with V and J called. These copies leave out some clones; in studies compared against another copy, an unresolved V gene accounts for under half, and the cause of the remainder is not known. V and J calls and clone size are as listed in that table; D and trimming were resolved from the DNA. Within this sample are 110,000 or so clones, with 88% of them counted one time only. The top ten clones comprise roughly 2.5% of the sample.

The V and J ends are trimmed by 1 base and 3 bases, leaving 11 bases between them. Looking up the germline V gene (reference sequence) yields CDR1 SGHKS and CDR2 YYEKEE. The cysteine opens and the phenylalanine closes a CDR3 of 14 amino acids. The retained sequence is limited to the CDR3, 42 bases, with the frame set at the first base. Concerning this clone itself: Its antigen remains unidentified. Base quality data are lacking; no much larger clone is found one base away.

Whole blood was collected in K2EDTA tubes by collaborating institutions according to the institutions' own protocols. For TCRbeta analysis, collaborator samples were shipped as frozen whole blood, as isolated PBMCs, or as DNA extracted from either sample type. The rearrangement joined TRBV5-5 to TRBJ2-7, with TRBD2 as a weak D call on 6 bases. The clonotype originates from a human donor in a cohort sampled during active COVID-19. The sequencing input was peripheral blood. In nucleotide form, the sequence is TGTGCCAGCAGCTTGTTCGGGGGTCACTACGAGCAGTACTTC. Its translation is CASSLFGGHYEQYF.